Here is one TCR beta chain with its context. Trimming left V 2 bases short and J 2 bases short, with 10 bases between. CDR3 length equals 15 residues. Per the germline V gene, CDR1 is MNHEY and CDR2 is SMNVEV (reference sequence). This sample is drawn from a study of blood T cell repertoires in COVID-19. On the study more broadly: Spain, Italy and the United States supplied samples that represented acute and convalescent COVID-19. Sample material is recorded as cDNA or gDNA derived from T cells, B-cell-depleted T cells, or PBMCs.

TCRdb's table, derived via immunoSEQ multiplex PCR, lists solely in-frame clones and lacks some. The sample contains about 370,000 clones, around 89% of which appear only once. Enrollment of patients from Seattle took place during active infection, with longitudinal follow-up. The source material was peripheral blood. This sequence was found in a woman aged 25-40 years with COVID-19, enrolled during active disease. The rearrangement uses TRBV27 and TRBJ2-1; D remains unclear. Here the CDR3 DNA reads TGTGCCAGCAGTTTAGGAGAAGTGCCCTACAATGAGCAGTTCTTC. This sequence encodes CASSLGEVPYNEQFF.